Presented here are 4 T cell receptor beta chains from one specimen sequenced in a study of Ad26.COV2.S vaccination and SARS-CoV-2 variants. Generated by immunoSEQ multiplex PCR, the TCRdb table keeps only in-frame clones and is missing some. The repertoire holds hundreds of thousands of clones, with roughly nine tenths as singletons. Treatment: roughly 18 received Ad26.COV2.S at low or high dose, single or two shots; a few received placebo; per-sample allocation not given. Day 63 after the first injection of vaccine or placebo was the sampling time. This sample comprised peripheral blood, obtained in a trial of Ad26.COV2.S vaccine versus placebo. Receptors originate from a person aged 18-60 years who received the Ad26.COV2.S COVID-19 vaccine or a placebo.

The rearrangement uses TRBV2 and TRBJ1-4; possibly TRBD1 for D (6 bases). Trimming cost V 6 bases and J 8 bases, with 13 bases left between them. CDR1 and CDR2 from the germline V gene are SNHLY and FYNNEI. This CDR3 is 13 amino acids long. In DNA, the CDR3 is TGTGCCAGCAGCTGGACAGTAGAAGAAAAACTGTTTTTT. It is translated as CASSWTVEEKLFF.

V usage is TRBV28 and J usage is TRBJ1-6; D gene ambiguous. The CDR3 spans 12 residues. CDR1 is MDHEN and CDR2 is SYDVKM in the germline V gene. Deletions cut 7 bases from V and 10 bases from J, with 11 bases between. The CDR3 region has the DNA TGTGCCAGCAACCTTCTTAGGTCACCCCTCCACTTT. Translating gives CASNLLRSPLHF.

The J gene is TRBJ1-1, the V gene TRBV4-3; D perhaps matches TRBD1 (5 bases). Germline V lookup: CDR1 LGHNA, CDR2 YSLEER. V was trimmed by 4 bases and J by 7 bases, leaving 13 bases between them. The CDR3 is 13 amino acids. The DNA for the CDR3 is TGCGCCAGCAGCCTTTACGGGGGTGATGAAGCTTTCTTT. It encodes CASSLYGGDEAFF.

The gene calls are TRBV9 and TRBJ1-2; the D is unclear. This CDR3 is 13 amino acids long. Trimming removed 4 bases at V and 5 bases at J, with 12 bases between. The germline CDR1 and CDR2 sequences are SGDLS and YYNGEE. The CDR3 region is CASSPPASYGYTF. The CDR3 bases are TGTGCCAGCAGCCCTCCCGCATCTTATGGCTACACCTTC.